A single TCR beta chain is shown here with its context. It has no known antigen specificity. The record has no base qualities; no much larger clone is one base away. CDR1 is given as LNHDA and CDR2 as SQIVND, both from the germline V gene (reference sequence). V lost 4 bases and J lost 4 bases; the stretch between them is 7 bases long. The CDR3 runs 12 amino acids, cysteine and phenylalanine included. Solely the CDR3 DNA is kept, with 36 bases framed from the first base. TCRbeta CDR3 regions were amplified from genomic DNA by means of the immunoSEQ Assay, a bias-controlled multiplex PCR. Per the original workflow: Within the assay, amplification of reference gene primers was used to estimate how many nucleated cells each sample contained. To quantify the absolute abundance of each unique TCRbeta CDR3 rearrangement, sequence reads were collapsed and filtered. For each sample, productive Simpson clonality was calculated as the square root of Simpson's diversity index across productive rearrangements. TCRdb retrieved this table from immuneACCESS and kept in-frame rearrangements only. Not all clones are present; in checked studies, unresolved V genes account for under half, and no reason is known for the remainder. V, J and clone size are those of that table, while D and trimming were read from the DNA. This sample holds 150,000 or so clones; around 81% were observed only once. 4% of the sample is held by the ten biggest clonotypes.

The collaborating institutions used their own protocols to collect whole blood in K2EDTA tubes. For TCRbeta analysis, collaborators shipped samples in one of three forms: frozen whole blood, isolated PBMCs, or DNA extracted from either of those sample types. This sample is part of a study of blood T cell repertoires in COVID-19 (TCRdb year 2020). Regarding the research as a whole: Collaborator samples came from the United States, Italy and Spain and covered acute and convalescent phases of COVID-19. The prospective study material was composed of cDNA or gDNA derived from T cells, B-cell-depleted T cells, or PBMCs. Deeply sampled blood TCRbeta repertoires from subjects exposed to, actively infected with, or recovered from COVID-19 were included in the dataset. Where available, HLA class I and class II types were obtained from metadata supplied by the sample provider rather than from assay-based typing. Nearly every sample came with metadata listing a de-identified subject ID, COVID-19 status, age in years and sex. The repertoires were made available in a free public database intended to serve as a resource for research on the immune response to SARS-CoV-2. Samples came from the ongoing ImmuneRACE study (first 160 participants) plus 1,254 subjects from 6 global collaborators.

What the work shows at the level of the full study, not this receptor alone: Clinical and demographic metadata were provided uncurated, with the amount varying by source and participant.

This TCR derives from a woman aged 60-70 years with acute or convalescent COVID-19. Sequencing was done on a sample of peripheral blood. The chain joins TRBV19 to TRBJ1-2; no D segment can be confidently identified. The DNA reads TGTGCCAGTAGTAGCAGTGGCTATGGCTACACCTTC. It is translated as CASSSSGYGYTF.